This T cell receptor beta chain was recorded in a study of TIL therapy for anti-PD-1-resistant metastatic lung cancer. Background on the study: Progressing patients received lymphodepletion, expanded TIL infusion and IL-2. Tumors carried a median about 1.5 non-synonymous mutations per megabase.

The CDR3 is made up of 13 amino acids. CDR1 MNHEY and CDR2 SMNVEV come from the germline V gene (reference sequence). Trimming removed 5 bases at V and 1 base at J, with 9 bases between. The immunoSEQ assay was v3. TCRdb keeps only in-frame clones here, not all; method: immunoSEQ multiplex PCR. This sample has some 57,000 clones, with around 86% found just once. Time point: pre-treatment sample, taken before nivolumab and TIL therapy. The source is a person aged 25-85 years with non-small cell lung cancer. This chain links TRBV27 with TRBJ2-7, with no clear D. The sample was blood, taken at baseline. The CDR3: CASSQTPSYEQYF. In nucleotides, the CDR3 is TGTGCCAGCAGTCAGACCCCATCCTACGAGCAGTACTTC.